This T cell receptor (beta chain) appears in the sequencing data of a study of OX40 agonist ivuxolimab in advanced cancers. Study details: The dose-escalation cohort had hepatocellular carcinoma, melanoma, renal cell or head and neck cancer. Study conclusions and caveats: The study observed clonal expansion of CD4+ and CD8+ blood T cells by week 6 at 0.1 to 3.0 mg/kg.

Assay used: immunoSEQ multiplex PCR; TCRdb lists only in-frame clones, some missing. The sample has approximately 82,000 clones, just under 95% seen once. CDR3 size: 15 residues. Excluded were patients having autoimmune disease history or systemic immunosuppression. To note about this clone: Its target is unknown.

The V gene is TRBV12-1, the J gene TRBJ2-5; TRBD2, the table's D call, was not compared with the DNA. TRBV12-1 is reported as a pseudogene. The material sequenced was CD4+ or CD8+ T cells sorted from blood, taken in a trial of the OX40 agonist ivuxolimab. The clonotype was recovered from an adult with an advanced solid tumor such as melanoma, head and neck, liver or kidney cancer. CDR3: CASSLTGLAEETQYF. The CDR3 DNA follows: TGTGCCAGCAGCTTGACGGGACTAGCGGAAGAGACCCAGTACTTC.